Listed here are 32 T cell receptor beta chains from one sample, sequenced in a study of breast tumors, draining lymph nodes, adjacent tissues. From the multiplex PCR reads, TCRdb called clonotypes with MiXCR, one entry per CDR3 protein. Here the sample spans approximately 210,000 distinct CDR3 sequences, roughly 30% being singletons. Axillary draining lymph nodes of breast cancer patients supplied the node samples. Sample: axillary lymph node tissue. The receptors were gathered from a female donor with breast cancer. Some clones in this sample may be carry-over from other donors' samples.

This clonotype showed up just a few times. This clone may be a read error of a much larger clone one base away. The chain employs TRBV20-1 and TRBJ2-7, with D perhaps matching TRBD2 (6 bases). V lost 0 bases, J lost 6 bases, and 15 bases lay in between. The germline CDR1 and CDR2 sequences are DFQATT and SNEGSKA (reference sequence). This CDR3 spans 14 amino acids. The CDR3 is CSARDGQGGPEQYF. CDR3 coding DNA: TGCAGTGCTAGAGATGGGCAGGGAGGACCCGAGCAGTACTTC.

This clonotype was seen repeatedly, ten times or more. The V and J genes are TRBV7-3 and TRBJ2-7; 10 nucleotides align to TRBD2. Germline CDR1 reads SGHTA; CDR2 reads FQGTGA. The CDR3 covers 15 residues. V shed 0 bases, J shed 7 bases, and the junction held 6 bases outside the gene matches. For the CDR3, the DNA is TGTGCCAGCAGCTTAACCCCCCTAGCGGGAGTTGAGCAGTACTTC. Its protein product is CASSLTPLAGVEQYF.

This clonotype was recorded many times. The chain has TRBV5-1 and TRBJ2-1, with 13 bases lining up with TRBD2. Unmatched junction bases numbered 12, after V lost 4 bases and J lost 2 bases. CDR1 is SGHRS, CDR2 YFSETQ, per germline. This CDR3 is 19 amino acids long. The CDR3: CASSVTGTSGTYPYNEQFF. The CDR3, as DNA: TGCGCCAGCAGCGTAACCGGGACTAGCGGGACTTACCCCTACAATGAGCAGTTCTTC.

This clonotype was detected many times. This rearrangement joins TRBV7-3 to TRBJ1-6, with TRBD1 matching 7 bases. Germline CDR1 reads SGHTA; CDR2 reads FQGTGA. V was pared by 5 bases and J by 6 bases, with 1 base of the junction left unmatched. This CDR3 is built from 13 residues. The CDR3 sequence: CASSRQGNSPLHF. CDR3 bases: TGTGCCAGCAGCCGACAGGGTAATTCACCCCTCCACTTT.

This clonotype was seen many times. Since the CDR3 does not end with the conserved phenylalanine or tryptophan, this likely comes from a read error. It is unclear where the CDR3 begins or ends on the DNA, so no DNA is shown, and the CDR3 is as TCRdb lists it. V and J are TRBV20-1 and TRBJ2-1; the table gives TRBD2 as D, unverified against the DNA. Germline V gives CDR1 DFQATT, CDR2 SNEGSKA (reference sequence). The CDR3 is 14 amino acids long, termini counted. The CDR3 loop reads CSASGAAGGSISPL.

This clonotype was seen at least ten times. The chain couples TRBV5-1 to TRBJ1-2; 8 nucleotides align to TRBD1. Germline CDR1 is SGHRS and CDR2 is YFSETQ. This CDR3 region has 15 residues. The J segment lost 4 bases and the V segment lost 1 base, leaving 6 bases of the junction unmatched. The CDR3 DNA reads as TGCGCCAGCAGCTTGCAGACCGGACAGGGCTATGGCTACACCTTC. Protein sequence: CASSLQTGQGYGYTF.

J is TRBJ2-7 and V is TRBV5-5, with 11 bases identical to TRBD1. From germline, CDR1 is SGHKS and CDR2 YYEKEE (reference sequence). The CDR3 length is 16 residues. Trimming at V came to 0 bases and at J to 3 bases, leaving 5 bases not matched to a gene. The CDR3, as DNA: TGTGCCAGCAGCTTGGCCCTCGGGACAGGGGGCTACGAGCAGTACTTC. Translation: CASSLALGTGGYEQYF.

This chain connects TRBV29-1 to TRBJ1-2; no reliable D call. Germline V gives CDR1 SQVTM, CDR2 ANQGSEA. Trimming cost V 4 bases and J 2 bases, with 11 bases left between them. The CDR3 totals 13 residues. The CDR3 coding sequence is TGCAGCGTTGGCTTAGCGGGAAACTATGGCTACACCTTC. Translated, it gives CSVGLAGNYGYTF. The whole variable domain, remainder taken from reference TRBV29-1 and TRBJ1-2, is SAVISQKPSRDICQRGTSLTIQCQVDSQVTMMFWYRQQPGQSLTLIATANQGSEATYESGFVIDKFPISRPNLTFSTLTVSNMSPEDSSIYLCSVGLAGNYGYTFGSGTRLTVV.

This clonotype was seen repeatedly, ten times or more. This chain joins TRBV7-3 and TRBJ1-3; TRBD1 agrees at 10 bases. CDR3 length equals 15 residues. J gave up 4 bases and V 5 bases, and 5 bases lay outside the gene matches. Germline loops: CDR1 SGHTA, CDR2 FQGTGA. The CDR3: CASSLTGGAGNTIYF. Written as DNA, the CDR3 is TGTGCCAGCAGCCTGACAGGGGGCGCAGGAAACACCATATATTTT.

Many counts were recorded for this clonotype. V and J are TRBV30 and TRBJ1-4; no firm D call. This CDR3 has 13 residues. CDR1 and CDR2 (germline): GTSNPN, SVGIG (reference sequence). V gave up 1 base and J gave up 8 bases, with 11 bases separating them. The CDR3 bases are TGTGCCTGGAGTGAACGCGTGAGCGAAAAACTGTTTTTT. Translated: CAWSERVSEKLFF. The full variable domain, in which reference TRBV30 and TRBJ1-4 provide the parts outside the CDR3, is SQTIHQWPATLVQPVGSPLSLECTVEGTSNPNLYWYRQAAGRGLQLLFYSVGIGQISSEVPQNLSASRPQDRQFILSSKKLLLSDSGFYLCAWSERVSEKLFFGSGTQLSVL.

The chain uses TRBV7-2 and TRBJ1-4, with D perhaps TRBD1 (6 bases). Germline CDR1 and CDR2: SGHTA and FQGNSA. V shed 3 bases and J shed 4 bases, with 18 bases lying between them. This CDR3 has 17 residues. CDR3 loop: CASSFGGGGAINEKLFF. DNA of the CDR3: TGTGCCAGCAGCTTTGGCGGGGGGGGGGCCATTAATGAAAAACTGTTTTTT.

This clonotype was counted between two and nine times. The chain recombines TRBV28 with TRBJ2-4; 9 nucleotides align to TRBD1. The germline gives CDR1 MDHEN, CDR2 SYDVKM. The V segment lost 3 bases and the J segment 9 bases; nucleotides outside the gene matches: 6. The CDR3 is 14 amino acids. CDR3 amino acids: CASSLIQGAAIQYF. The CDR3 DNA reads TGTGCCAGCAGTTTGATACAGGGGGCAGCCATTCAGTACTTC.

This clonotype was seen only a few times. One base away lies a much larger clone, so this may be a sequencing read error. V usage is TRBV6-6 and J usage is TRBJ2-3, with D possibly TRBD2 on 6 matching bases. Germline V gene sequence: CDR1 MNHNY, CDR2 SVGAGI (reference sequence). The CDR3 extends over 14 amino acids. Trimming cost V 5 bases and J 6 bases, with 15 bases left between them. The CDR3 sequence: CASSHLRGADTQYF. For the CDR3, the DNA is TGTGCCAGCAGTCACTTGCGGGGTGCTGATACGCAGTATTTT.

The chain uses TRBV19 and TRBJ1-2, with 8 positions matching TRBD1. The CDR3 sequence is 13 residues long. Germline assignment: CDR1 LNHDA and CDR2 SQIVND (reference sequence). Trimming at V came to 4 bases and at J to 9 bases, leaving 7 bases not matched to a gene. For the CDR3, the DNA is TGTGCCAGTAGTAATCCAGGGGGCTTCAGCTACACCTTC. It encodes CASSNPGGFSYTF. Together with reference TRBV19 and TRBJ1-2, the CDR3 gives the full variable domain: DGGITQSPKYLFRKEGQNVTLSCEQNLNHDAMYWYRQDPGQGLRLIYYSQIVNDFQKGDIAEGYSVSREKKESFPLTVTSAQKNPTAFYLCASSNPGGFSYTFGSGTRLTVV.

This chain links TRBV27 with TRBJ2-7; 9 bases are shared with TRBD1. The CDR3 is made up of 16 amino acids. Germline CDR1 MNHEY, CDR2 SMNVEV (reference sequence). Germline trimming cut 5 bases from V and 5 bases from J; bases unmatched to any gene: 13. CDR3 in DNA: TGTGCCAGCAGTCCTACCAATACAGGGGGCGGCCACGAGCAGTACTTC. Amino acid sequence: CASSPTNTGGGHEQYF.

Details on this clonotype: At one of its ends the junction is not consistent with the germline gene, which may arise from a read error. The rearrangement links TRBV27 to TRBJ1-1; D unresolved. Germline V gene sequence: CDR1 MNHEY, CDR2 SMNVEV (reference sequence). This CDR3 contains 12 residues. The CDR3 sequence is CASRPYGTEAVF. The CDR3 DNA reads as TGTGCCAGCAGACCTTATGGCACTGAAGCTGTCTTT.

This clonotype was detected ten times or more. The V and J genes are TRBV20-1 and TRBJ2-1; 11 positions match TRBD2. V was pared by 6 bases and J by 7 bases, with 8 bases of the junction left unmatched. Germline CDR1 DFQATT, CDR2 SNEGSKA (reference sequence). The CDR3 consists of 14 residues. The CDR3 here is CSAYLAGGTNEQFF. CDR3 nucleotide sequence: TGCAGTGCCTACTTAGCGGGAGGGACGAATGAGCAGTTCTTC.

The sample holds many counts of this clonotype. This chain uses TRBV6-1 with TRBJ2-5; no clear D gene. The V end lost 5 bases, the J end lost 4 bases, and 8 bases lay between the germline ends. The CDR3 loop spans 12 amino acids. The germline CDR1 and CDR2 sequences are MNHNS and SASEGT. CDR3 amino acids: CASSFHRETQYF. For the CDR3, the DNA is TGTGCCAGCAGTTTCCACCGAGAGACCCAGTACTTC.

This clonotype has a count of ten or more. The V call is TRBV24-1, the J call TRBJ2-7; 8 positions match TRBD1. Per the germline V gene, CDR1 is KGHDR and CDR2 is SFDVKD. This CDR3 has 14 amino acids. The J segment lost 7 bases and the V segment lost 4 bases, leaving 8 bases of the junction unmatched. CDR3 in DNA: TGTGCCACCAGTGAGACAGGGACAGGTGGGGAGCAGTACTTC. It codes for CATSETGTGGEQYF.

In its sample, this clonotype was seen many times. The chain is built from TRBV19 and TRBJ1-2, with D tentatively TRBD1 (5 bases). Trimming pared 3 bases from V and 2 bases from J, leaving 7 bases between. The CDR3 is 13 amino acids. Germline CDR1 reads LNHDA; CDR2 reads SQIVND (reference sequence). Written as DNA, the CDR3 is TGTGCCAGTAGTATCTCAGGGAACTATGGCTACACCTTC. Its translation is CASSISGNYGYTF.

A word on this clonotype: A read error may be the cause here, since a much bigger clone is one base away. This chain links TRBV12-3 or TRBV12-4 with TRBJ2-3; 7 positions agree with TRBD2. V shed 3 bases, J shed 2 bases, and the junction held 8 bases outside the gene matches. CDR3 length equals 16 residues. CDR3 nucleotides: TGTGCCAGCAGTTTCTCCTGGGCGGGGGACACAGATACGCAGTATTTT. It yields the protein CASSFSWAGDTDTQYF.

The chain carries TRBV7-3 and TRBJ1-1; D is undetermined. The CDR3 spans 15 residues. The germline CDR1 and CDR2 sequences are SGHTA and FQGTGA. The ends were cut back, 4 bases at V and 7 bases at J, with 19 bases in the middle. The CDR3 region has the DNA TGTGCCAGCAGCTCCTACCTTGCGACGAGGAGTGAAGCTTTCTTT. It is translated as CASSSYLATRSEAFF.

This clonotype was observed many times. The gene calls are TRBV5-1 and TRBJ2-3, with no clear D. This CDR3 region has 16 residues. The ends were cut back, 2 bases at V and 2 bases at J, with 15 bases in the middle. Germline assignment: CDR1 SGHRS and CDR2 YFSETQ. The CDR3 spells CASSFGSGRTTDTQYF. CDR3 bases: TGCGCCAGCAGCTTTGGATCCGGGCGAACCACAGATACGCAGTATTTT.

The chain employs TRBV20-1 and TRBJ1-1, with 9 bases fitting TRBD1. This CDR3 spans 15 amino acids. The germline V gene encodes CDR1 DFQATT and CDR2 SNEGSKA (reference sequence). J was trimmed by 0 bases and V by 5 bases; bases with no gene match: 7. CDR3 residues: CSASGGTGMNTEAFF. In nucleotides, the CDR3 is TGCAGTGCTTCCGGCGGGACAGGGATGAACACTGAAGCTTTCTTT.

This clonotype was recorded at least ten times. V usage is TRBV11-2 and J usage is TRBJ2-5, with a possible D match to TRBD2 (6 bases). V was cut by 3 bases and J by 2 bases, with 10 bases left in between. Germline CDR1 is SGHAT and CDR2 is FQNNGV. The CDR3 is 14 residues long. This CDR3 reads CASSLGDLQETQYF. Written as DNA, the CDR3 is TGTGCCAGCAGCTTGGGGGACTTACAAGAGACCCAGTACTTC.

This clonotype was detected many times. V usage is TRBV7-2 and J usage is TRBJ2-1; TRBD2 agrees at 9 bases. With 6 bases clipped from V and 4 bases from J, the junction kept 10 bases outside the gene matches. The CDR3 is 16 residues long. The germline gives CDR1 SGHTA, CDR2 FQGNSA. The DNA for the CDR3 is TGTGCCAGCAGTTTGGATAGCGGGAGCGCTTACAATGAGCAGTTCTTC. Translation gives CASSLDSGSAYNEQFF.

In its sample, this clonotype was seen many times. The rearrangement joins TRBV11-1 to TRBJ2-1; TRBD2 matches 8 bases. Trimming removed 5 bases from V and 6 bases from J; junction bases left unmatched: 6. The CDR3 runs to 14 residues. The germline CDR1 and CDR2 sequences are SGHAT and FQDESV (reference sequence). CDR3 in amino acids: CASSAGTRVNEQFF. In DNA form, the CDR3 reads TGTGCCAGCAGCGCCGGGACTAGGGTCAATGAGCAGTTCTTC.

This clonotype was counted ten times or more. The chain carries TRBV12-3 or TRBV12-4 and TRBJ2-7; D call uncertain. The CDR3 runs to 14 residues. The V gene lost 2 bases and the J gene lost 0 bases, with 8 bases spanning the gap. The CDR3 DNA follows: TGTGCCAGCAGTTTATCATCCTACTCCTACGAGCAGTACTTC. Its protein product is CASSLSSYSYEQYF.

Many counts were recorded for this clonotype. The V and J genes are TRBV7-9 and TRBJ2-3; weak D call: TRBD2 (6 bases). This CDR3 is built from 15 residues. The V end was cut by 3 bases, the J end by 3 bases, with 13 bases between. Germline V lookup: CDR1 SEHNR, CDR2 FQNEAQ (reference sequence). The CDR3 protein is CASSFGGMGTDTQYF. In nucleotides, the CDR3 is TGTGCCAGCAGCTTTGGGGGGATGGGGACAGATACGCAGTATTTT.

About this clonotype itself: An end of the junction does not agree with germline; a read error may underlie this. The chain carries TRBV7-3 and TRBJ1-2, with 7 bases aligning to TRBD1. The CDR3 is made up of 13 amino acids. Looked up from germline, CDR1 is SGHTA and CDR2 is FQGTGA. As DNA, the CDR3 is TGTGTCAGCAGCTTGGGGACAGACTACGGCTACACCTTC. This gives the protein CVSSLGTDYGYTF.

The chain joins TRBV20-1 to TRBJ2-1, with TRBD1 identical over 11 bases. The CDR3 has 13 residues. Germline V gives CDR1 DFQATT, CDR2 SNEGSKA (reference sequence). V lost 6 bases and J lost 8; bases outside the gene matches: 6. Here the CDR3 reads CSARDRGSYEQFF. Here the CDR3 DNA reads TGCAGTGCAAGGGACAGGGGGAGCTATGAGCAGTTCTTC.

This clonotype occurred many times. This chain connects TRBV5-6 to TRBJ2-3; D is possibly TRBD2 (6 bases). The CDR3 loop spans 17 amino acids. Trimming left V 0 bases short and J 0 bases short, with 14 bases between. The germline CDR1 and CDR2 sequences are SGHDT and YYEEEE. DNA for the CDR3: TGTGCCAGCAGCTTGGAAAGAAGGCGGGGAAGCACAGATACGCAGTATTTT. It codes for CASSLERRRGSTDTQYF.